The 4 T cell receptor beta chains listed next were all sequenced from one sample in a study of HIV-infected children after antiretroviral therapy interruption. Indicated treatment: PENTA 11 planned treatment interruption arm or continuous ART arm. RNA-based 3' RACE libraries used unique molecular identifiers. TCRdb reanalysed the 3' RACE reads using MiXCR and keeps one entry per CDR3 protein. The sample has about 15,000 distinct CDR3 sequences; around 3.2% are singletons. Sequencing was performed on CD45RA+ CD4+ T cells from PBMCs, taken from a donor given antiretroviral therapy, either interrupted or continuous. Subset of the sample: naive CD4+ CD45RA+ CD45RO- T cells. These receptors all come from a child under 18 with HIV.

In its sample, this clonotype is medium-sized. This chain uses TRBV10-3 with TRBJ1-2; D unresolved. Germline CDR1 ENHRY, CDR2 SYGVKD. Between the trimmed V and J ends, which lost 3 bases and 5 bases, there was a span of 4 bases. The CDR3 has 11 residues. The CDR3 is CAISDGYGYTF. Written as DNA, the CDR3 is TGTGCCATCAGTGATGGGTATGGCTACACCTTC.

The sample holds many counts of this clonotype. The V call is TRBV28, the J call TRBJ2-7; possible D gene TRBD1, 7 bases. CDR3 length: 14 amino acids. Trimming left V 8 bases short and J 6 bases short, with 20 bases between. CDR1 is MDHEN and CDR2 is SYDVKM in the germline V gene. CDR3 sequence: CASGRRGTASEQYF. CDR3 in DNA: TGTGCCAGCGGAAGACGCGGGACAGCCTCCGAGCAGTACTTC. Drawing the rest from reference TRBV28 and TRBJ2-7, the complete variable domain is DVKVTQSSRYLVKRTGEKVFLECVQDMDHENMFWYRQDPGLGLRLIYFSYDVKMKEKGDIPEGYSVSREKKERFSLILESASTNQTSMYLCASGRRGTASEQYFGPGTRLTVT.

This clonotype was found many times. The chain recombines TRBV12-3 or TRBV12-4 with TRBJ2-3; TRBD1 might be the D (6 bases). V shed 5 bases and J shed 4 bases, with 13 bases lying between them. The CDR3 has 14 amino acids. CDR3 coding DNA: TGTGCCAGCAGTCCCCCCCGGACAGCAGATACGCAGTATTTT. Amino acid sequence: CASSPPRTADTQYF.

In this sample, this clonotype turned up many times. The rearrangement joins TRBV7-9 to TRBJ1-6, with D hard to call. From germline, CDR1 is SEHNR and CDR2 FQNEAQ (reference sequence). The CDR3 is made up of 15 amino acids. Trimming took 3 bases from V and 10 from J, leaving 16 bases between them. The CDR3 DNA follows: TGTGCCAGCAGCTTCGGCCCGGCCAGTGGATCACCCCTCCACTTT. Translating it yields CASSFGPASGSPLHF. The full variable domain, its missing parts supplied by reference TRBV7-9 and TRBJ1-6, is DTGVSQNPRHKITKRGQNVTFRCDPISEHNRLYWYRQTLGQGPEFLTYFQNEAQLEKSRLLSDRFSAERPKGSFSTLEIQRTEQGDSAMYLCASSFGPASGSPLHFGNGTRLTVT.